Following are 13 T cell receptor beta chains from one sample sequenced in a study of identical twins. TCRdb called the 5' RACE reads again in MiXCR, with one record for every CDR3 protein. The repertoire holds hundreds of thousands of distinct CDR3 sequences, with around 6% as singletons. Sequencing was carried out using naive T cells sorted from blood. These receptors were obtained from a man younger than 30 in good health.

This clonotype was counted a few times. V and J are TRBV5-1 and TRBJ2-5; TRBD1 or TRBD2 may be the D gene (5 bases each). Germline CDR1 reads SGHRS; CDR2 reads YFSETQ. The CDR3 loop spans 12 amino acids. The germline V and J ends were trimmed by 5 bases and 5 bases, with 10 bases remaining between them. CDR3 coding DNA: TGCGCCAGCAGGATCAGGGAGGAGACCCAGTACTTC. Amino acid sequence: CASRIREETQYF. The full variable domain, its missing parts supplied by reference TRBV5-1 and TRBJ2-5, is KAGVTQTPRYLIKTRGQQVTLSCSPISGHRSVSWYQQTPGQGLQFLFEYFSETQRNKGNFPGRFSGRQFSNSRSEMNVSTLELGDSALYLCASRIREETQYFGPGTRLLVL.

The gene calls are TRBV28 and TRBJ2-3; 9 bases map to TRBD2. In germline, CDR1 is MDHEN, CDR2 SYDVKM. Trimming removed 4 bases from V and 5 bases from J; junction bases left unmatched: 7. The CDR3 has 15 amino acids. The CDR3: CASSSSGVGGDTQYF. The DNA of the CDR3 is TGTGCCAGCAGTTCTAGCGGGGTGGGGGGAGATACGCAGTATTTT.

V gene TRBV3-1 combines with J gene TRBJ2-3, with 8 positions matching TRBD2. Trimming at V came to 2 bases and at J to 9 bases, leaving 13 bases not matched to a gene. CDR3 length: 16 amino acids. Germline V gene lookup returns CDR1 LGHDT and CDR2 YNNKEL (reference sequence). For the CDR3, the DNA is TGTGCCAGCAGCCAATTTATTAGCGGGATTTCGGGGACGCAGTATTTT. This translates into CASSQFISGISGTQYF.

This clonotype showed up many times. The chain joins TRBV9 to TRBJ1-2, with 11 bases aligning to TRBD1. The V gene end was trimmed by 3 bases and the J gene end by 4 bases; junction bases not matched to a gene: 2. This CDR3 has 14 residues. The germline V gene has CDR1 SGDLS and CDR2 YYNGEE. The CDR3 protein is CASSAGTGGYGYTF. The CDR3 DNA follows: TGTGCCAGCAGCGCCGGGACAGGGGGCTATGGCTACACCTTC.

The rearrangement uses TRBV7-2 and TRBJ2-7; the match to TRBD1 covers 10 bases. The ends lost 2 bases at V and 7 bases at J; junction bases unmatched: 5. Germline CDR1 reads SGHTA; CDR2 reads FQGNSA. This CDR3 is built from 14 residues. The CDR3 nucleotides are TGTGCCAGCAGCTTATGGACAGGGGGGAGGGAGCAGTACTTC. Its translation: CASSLWTGGREQYF.

This clonotype was seen ten or more times. J is TRBJ2-7 and V is TRBV20-1, with D perhaps TRBD1 (6 bases). The germline CDR1 and CDR2 sequences are DFQATT and SNEGSKA (reference sequence). The V gene lost 6 bases and the J gene lost 2 bases, with 11 bases spanning the gap. This CDR3 spans 12 amino acids. In nucleotides, the CDR3 is TGCAGTGCAAACAGGGACCCCTACGAGCAGTACTTC. Translated, it gives CSANRDPYEQYF.

This clonotype was recorded many times. V and J are TRBV20-1 and TRBJ2-1; D is ambiguous. The germline gives CDR1 DFQATT, CDR2 SNEGSKA (reference sequence). V was cut by 1 base and J by 3 bases, with 13 bases left in between. The CDR3 length is 15 residues. CDR3 sequence: CSARALIRLYNEQFF. CDR3 in DNA: TGCAGTGCTAGAGCCTTGATCCGACTCTACAATGAGCAGTTCTTC.

J is TRBJ2-2 and V is TRBV5-1; 7 bases are shared with TRBD2. CDR1 SGHRS and CDR2 YFSETQ come from the germline V gene. V dropped 0 bases and J dropped 3; count of bases not matched to a gene: 2. The CDR3 is 15 residues long. CDR3: CASSLGEGDTGELFF. In DNA form, the CDR3 reads TGCGCCAGCAGCTTGGGGGAGGGAGACACCGGGGAGCTGTTTTTT. The full variable domain, with the rest looked up from reference TRBV5-1 and TRBJ2-2, is KAGVTQTPRYLIKTRGQQVTLSCSPISGHRSVSWYQQTPGQGLQFLFEYFSETQRNKGNFPGRFSGRQFSNSRSEMNVSTLELGDSALYLCASSLGEGDTGELFFGEGSRLTVL.

Many counts were recorded for this clonotype. The J gene is TRBJ2-3, the V gene TRBV12-3 or TRBV12-4, with D hard to call. This CDR3 contains 14 residues. Trimming removed 3 bases at V and 4 bases at J, with 11 bases between. CDR3 DNA sequence: TGTGCCAGCAGTTTTCGGCCCGGACCAGATACGCAGTATTTT. It yields the protein CASSFRPGPDTQYF.

This clonotype has just one count. DNA of the CDR3: TGTGCCAGCAGCTTACTGTCCGGGCCGGGGGAGCTGTTTTTT. Encoded protein: CASSLLSGPGELFF. The V and J genes are TRBV11-2 and TRBJ2-2; D not certain. This CDR3 comprises 14 residues. CDR1 is SGHAT and CDR2 is FQNNGV in the germline V gene. V gave up 2 bases and J gave up 8 bases, with 12 bases separating them.

The chain joins TRBV6-5 to TRBJ2-6, with D tentatively TRBD1 or TRBD2 (7 bases each). V was shortened by 4 bases and J by 2 bases, with 12 bases between the two germline ends. The germline CDR1 and CDR2 sequences are MNHEY and SVGAGI. The CDR3 sequence is 16 residues long. The CDR3 is CASSSSGGAGANVLTF. For the CDR3, the DNA is TGTGCCAGCAGTTCCTCAGGGGGGGCTGGGGCCAACGTCCTGACTTTC.

This clonotype was counted at least ten times. This chain joins TRBV5-1 and TRBJ2-7, with 9 bases aligning to TRBD1. Germline CDR1 reads SGHRS; CDR2 reads YFSETQ. V lost 2 bases and J lost 3; bases outside the gene matches: 6. The CDR3 extends over 15 amino acids. CDR3 loop: CASSFGQGTNYEQYF. CDR3 sequence (DNA): TGCGCCAGCAGCTTCGGACAGGGGACCAACTACGAGCAGTACTTC.

This chain joins TRBV20-1 and TRBJ1-1; the D gene is possibly TRBD1 (5 bases). The CDR3 runs 13 residues. Trimming removed 0 bases from V and 3 bases from J, with 8 bases in between. Germline CDR1 and CDR2: DFQATT and SNEGSKA (reference sequence). The CDR3 sequence: CSARDLTDTEAFF. CDR3 DNA sequence: TGCAGTGCTAGAGATTTGACAGACACTGAAGCTTTCTTT.